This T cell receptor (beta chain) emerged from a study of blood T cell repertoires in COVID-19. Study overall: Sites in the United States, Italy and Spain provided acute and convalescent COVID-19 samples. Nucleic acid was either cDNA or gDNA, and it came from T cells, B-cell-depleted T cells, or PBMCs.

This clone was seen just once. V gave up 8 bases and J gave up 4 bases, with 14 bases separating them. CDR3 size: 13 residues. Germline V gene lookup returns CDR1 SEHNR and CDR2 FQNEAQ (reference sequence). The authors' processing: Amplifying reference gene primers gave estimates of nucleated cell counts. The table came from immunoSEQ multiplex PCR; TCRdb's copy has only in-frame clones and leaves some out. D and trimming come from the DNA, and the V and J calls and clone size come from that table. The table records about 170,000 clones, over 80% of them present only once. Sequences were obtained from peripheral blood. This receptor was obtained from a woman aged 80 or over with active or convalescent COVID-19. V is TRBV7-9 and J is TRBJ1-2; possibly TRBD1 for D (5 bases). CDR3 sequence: CASAEGRGYGYTF. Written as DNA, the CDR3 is TGTGCCAGCGCGGAGGGAAGGGGCTATGGCTACACCTTC. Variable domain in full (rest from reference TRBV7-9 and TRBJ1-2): DTGVSQNPRHKITKRGQNVTFRCDPISEHNRLYWYRQTLGQGPEFLTYFQNEAQLEKSRLLSDRFSAERPKGSFSTLEIQRTEQGDSAMYLCASAEGRGYGYTFGSGTRLTVV.